This TCR beta chain stems from a study of blood T cells in healthy people across ages. Study results and caveats: Calculation of diversity from one million T cells yielded estimates considered to be underestimates. The unknown donor CMV status may have confounded expanded clonotype changes. Versus aged donors, long-lived donors had higher diversity and more naive CD4+ cells.

Peripheral blood was drawn, ten milliliters per donor. The authors ran a second PCR of about 7 to 11 cycles using a sample-barcoded 5' primer and a J-beta primer mix. TCRdb ran MiXCR on the 5' RACE reads and lists one entry per CDR3 protein. The sample gives around 1,600,000 distinct CDR3 sequences, roughly two fifths of which show up once; over 3.5% is in the top ten. This CDR3 region has 15 residues. CDR1 and CDR2 (germline): SGHTA, FQGNSA. V gave up 5 bases and J gave up 0 bases; unmatched junction bases: 5. This clonotype was seen only once. Its antigen is unknown. The chain links TRBV7-2 to TRBJ1-2; 8 bases are shared with TRBD1. Sequencing used blood. The origin of this receptor is a woman aged 18-35 years in good health. The CDR3 bases are TGTGCCAGCAGCCCGTCGGGACAGGCTAACTATGGCTACACCTTC. Protein sequence: CASSPSGQANYGYTF.